The 21 T cell receptor beta chains given below trace back to one sample, sequenced in a study of blood T cell repertoires in COVID-19. Libraries were prepared by immunoSEQ multiplex PCR; TCRdb keeps only in-frame clonotypes and omits some of them. The data contain fewer than 250,000 clones, roughly 88% of them singletons. Sequenced input: PBMCs or T cells enriched from blood (not recorded which). These receptors came from a woman between 50 and 59 years old who had recovered from COVID-19.

The gene calls are TRBV4-2 and TRBJ2-2; 9 bases fit TRBD2. V gave up 2 bases and J gave up 6 bases; unmatched junction bases: 7. This CDR3 region has 16 residues. The germline gives CDR1 LGHNA, CDR2 YNFKEQ. DNA for the CDR3: TGTGCCAGCAGCCAAAGGAATAGCGGGAGTGCCGGGGAGCTGTTTTTT. Translation: CASSQRNSGSAGELFF.

V and J are TRBV5-4 and TRBJ2-2, with 14 bases that match TRBD2. V lost 4 bases, J lost 7 bases, and 6 bases stayed unmatched. CDR1 and CDR2 from the germline V gene are SGHNT and YYREEE (reference sequence). The CDR3 consists of 16 residues. The CDR3 nucleotides read TGTGCCAGCAGCCCGGGACTAGCGGGAGTTTACGGGGAGCTGTTTTTT. It translates to CASSPGLAGVYGELFF.

The chain couples TRBV10-3 to TRBJ2-7, with 11 nucleotides matching TRBD2. V lost 4 bases and J lost 3; bases outside the gene matches: 2. The CDR3 is 14 residues long. Germline CDR1 ENHRY, CDR2 SYGVKD. The CDR3 sequence is CAISGLAGYYEQYF. CDR3 coding DNA: TGTGCCATCAGTGGACTAGCGGGGTACTACGAGCAGTACTTC.

This clone was seen a handful of times. This chain connects TRBV18 to TRBJ1-1; D is unclear. Germline assignment: CDR1 KGHSH and CDR2 LQKENI. The V end was cut by 3 bases, the J end by 3 bases, with 5 bases between. The CDR3 sequence is 12 residues long. CDR3 DNA sequence: TGTGCCAGCTCACCCCCTTACACTGAAGCTTTCTTT. Translated: CASSPPYTEAFF. Full variable domain (remainder filled in from reference TRBV18 and TRBJ1-1): NAGVMQNPRHLVRRRGQEARLRCSPMKGHSHVYWYRQLPEEGLKFMVYLQKENIIDESGMPKERFSAEFPKEGPSILRIQQVVRGDSAAYFCASSPPYTEAFFGQGTRLTVV.

The V and J genes are TRBV24-1 and TRBJ1-1; 7 bases match TRBD1. The CDR3 extends over 15 amino acids. Germline-derived CDR1 and CDR2 are KGHDR and SFDVKD. V was clipped by 4 bases and J by 2 bases; unmatched bases: 6. CDR3 in amino acids: CATSDAGTDNTEAFF. CDR3 coding DNA: TGTGCCACCAGTGACGCCGGGACAGATAACACTGAAGCTTTCTTT.

The rearrangement links TRBV23-1 to TRBJ1-2, with D hard to call. TRBV23-1 is flagged as an ORF with uncertain function. Trimming took 7 bases from V and 5 from J, leaving 23 bases between them. This CDR3 is built from 16 residues. In DNA, the CDR3 is TGCGCCAGCACTCCCATCGCCGGGTCTCCAGAGTATGGCTACACCTTC. Translated: CASTPIAGSPEYGYTF.

The V gene is TRBV28, the J gene TRBJ2-3; TRBD2 aligns across 10 bases. CDR1 is MDHEN, CDR2 SYDVKM, per germline. The CDR3 totals 15 residues. With V trimmed by 5 bases and J by 3 bases, 5 bases remained unmatched. The DNA for the CDR3 is TGTGCCAGCAGTCGCCCACTAGCGGGAACAGATACGCAGTATTTT. It specifies CASSRPLAGTDTQYF.

The V gene is TRBV3-1 (or the pseudogene TRBV3-2), the J gene TRBJ1-2; the D gene is possibly TRBD1 (5 bases). V lost 1 base, J lost 2 bases, and 14 bases lay in between. The CDR3 runs 16 residues. Germline V gene data show CDR1 as LGHDT and CDR2 as YNNKEL (reference sequence). The chain's CDR3 is CASSQVSETANYGYTF. For the CDR3, the DNA is TGTGCCAGCAGCCAAGTCTCCGAGACAGCGAACTATGGCTACACCTTC.

This chain connects TRBV2 to TRBJ1-5; 8 bases line up with TRBD1. The CDR3 runs 19 residues. The V segment lost 4 bases and the J segment 7 bases; nucleotides outside the gene matches: 21. CDR1 is SNHLY, CDR2 FYNNEI, per germline. CDR3 nucleotide sequence: TGTGCCAGCAGTGGTGCAACGGGACAGGACCAAAGGGATAGCCAGCCCCAGCATTTT. The encoded protein is CASSGATGQDQRDSQPQHF.

This clone appeared a few times. This rearrangement joins TRBV27 to TRBJ1-6, with 7 positions matching TRBD1. V was pared by 1 base and J by 6 bases, with 9 bases of the junction left unmatched. The CDR3 has 17 amino acids. Per germline, CDR1 MNHEY and CDR2 SMNVEV (reference sequence). For the CDR3, the DNA is TGTGCCAGCAGTTTATTAGCTTCGGGACAGTTTAATTCACCCCTCCACTTT. Its protein is CASSLLASGQFNSPLHF.

This chain links TRBV5-1 with TRBJ2-1; TRBD1 might be the D (5 bases). The CDR3 runs 16 residues. CDR1 SGHRS and CDR2 YFSETQ come from the germline V gene. Trimming stripped 2 bases from V and 2 bases from J, with 14 bases between. The CDR3 nucleotides are TGCGCCAGCAGCTTTGGGCCACCAGGGACCTACAATGAGCAGTTCTTC. Translation gives CASSFGPPGTYNEQFF.

The chain couples TRBV6-5 to TRBJ1-2; 7 nucleotides align to TRBD1. Trimming removed 5 bases from V and 7 bases from J; junction bases left unmatched: 7. The germline V gene has CDR1 MNHEY and CDR2 SVGAGI. The CDR3 has 13 amino acids. The CDR3 loop is CASSKQGKSGYTF. DNA of the CDR3: TGTGCCAGCAGTAAACAGGGGAAGTCTGGCTACACCTTC.

The rearrangement uses TRBV4-3 and TRBJ2-7, with 9 nucleotides matching TRBD2. Germline V gene data show CDR1 as LGHNA and CDR2 as YSLEER. Trimming took 0 bases from V and 1 from J; bases not matched to a gene: 4. The CDR3 is made up of 16 amino acids. The DNA for the CDR3 is TGCGCCAGCAGCCAAGATCCTAGCGGGGTATCCTACGAGCAGTACTTC. This gives the protein CASSQDPSGVSYEQYF.

This clone has a handful of counts. The chain is built from TRBV18 and TRBJ1-2, with 7 bases identical to TRBD1. This CDR3 has 15 residues. The V gene end was trimmed by 8 bases and the J gene end by 7 bases; junction bases not matched to a gene: 16. Germline CDR1 is KGHSH and CDR2 is LQKENI. CDR3 bases: TGTGCCAGCAAACCCGCAGGGGGTGAAAAGGGTGGCTACACCTTC. It specifies CASKPAGGEKGGYTF.

The V and J genes are TRBV9 and TRBJ2-2; 13 positions match TRBD2. This CDR3 is built from 19 residues. CDR1 is SGDLS, CDR2 YYNGEE, per germline. J gave up 4 bases and V 3 bases, and 12 bases lay outside the gene matches. The DNA of the CDR3 is TGTGCCAGCAGCGAGCGGGGACTAGCGGGACGCGTGGGCACCGGGGAGCTGTTTTTT. It encodes CASSERGLAGRVGTGELFF.

The rearrangement links TRBV14 to TRBJ2-7; the D gene is possibly TRBD2 (6 bases). CDR1 is SGHDN and CDR2 is FVKESK in the germline V gene. The V end lost 1 base, the J end lost 4 bases, and 11 bases lay between the germline ends. The CDR3 totals 14 residues. The CDR3 region is CASSQVWGEYEQYF. In DNA, the CDR3 is TGTGCCAGCAGCCAAGTATGGGGGGAGTACGAGCAGTACTTC.

The V call is TRBV30, the J call TRBJ2-7; the D is unclear. V was shortened by 2 bases and J by 2 bases, with 4 bases between the two germline ends. The CDR3 extends over 11 amino acids. Germline CDR1 and CDR2: GTSNPN and SVGIG (reference sequence). CDR3 sequence reads: CAWSLPYEQYF. The CDR3 region has the DNA TGTGCCTGGAGTCTTCCCTACGAGCAGTACTTC.

V is TRBV6-2 or TRBV6-3 and J is TRBJ2-4; D is uncertain. CDR3 length: 14 residues. V was trimmed by 3 bases and J by 1 base, leaving 7 bases between them. Per the germline V gene, CDR1 is MNHEY and CDR2 is SVGEGT. CDR3 bases: TGTGCCAGCAGTTATGTAAGCGCCAAAAACATTCAGTACTTC. Protein: CASSYVSAKNIQYF.

V and J are TRBV13 and TRBJ2-7; possible D gene TRBD1, 6 bases. CDR1 PRHDT and CDR2 FYEKMQ come from the germline V gene (reference sequence). The CDR3 totals 14 residues. Trimming removed 6 bases at V and 2 bases at J, with 14 bases between. This CDR3 is CASSKGTTTYEQYF. CDR3 coding DNA: TGTGCCAGCAGTAAGGGGACAACTACCTACGAGCAGTACTTC. Combining the CDR3 with reference TRBV13 and TRBJ2-7 gives the whole variable domain AAGVIQSPRHLIKEKRETATLKCYPIPRHDTVYWYQQGPGQDPQFLISFYEKMQSDKGSIPDRFSAQQFSDYHSELNMSSLELGDSALYFCASSKGTTTYEQYFGPGTRLTVT.

The J gene is TRBJ2-3, the V gene TRBV19; 7 bases fit TRBD2. The CDR3 is 16 residues long. Trimming at V came to 6 bases and at J to 2 bases, leaving 11 bases not matched to a gene. CDR1 LNHDA and CDR2 SQIVND come from the germline V gene (reference sequence). The CDR3 sequence is CASRGWSAGDTDTQYF. In nucleotides, the CDR3 is TGTGCCAGTAGGGGGTGGTCGGCGGGAGACACAGATACGCAGTATTTT.

Worth noting for this clone: A read error may produce the germline difference seen at one junction end. The chain carries TRBV6-1 and TRBJ1-1, with 10 bases that match TRBD1. This CDR3 has 13 residues. Germline V gene lookup returns CDR1 MNHNS and CDR2 SASEGT. The CDR3 bases are TGTGCCAGCAGTGAATCAGGGGGACAGGGGATAAGCTTT. Its protein product is CASSESGGQGISF.